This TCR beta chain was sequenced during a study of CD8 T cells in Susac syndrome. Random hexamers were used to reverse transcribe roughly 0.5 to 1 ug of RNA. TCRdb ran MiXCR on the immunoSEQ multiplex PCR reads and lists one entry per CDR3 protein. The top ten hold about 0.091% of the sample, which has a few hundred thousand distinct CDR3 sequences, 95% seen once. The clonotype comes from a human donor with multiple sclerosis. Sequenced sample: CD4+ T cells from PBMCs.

CDR3: CASRPGGPNEQYF. CDR3 DNA: TGTGCCAGCAGACCCGGAGGGCCCAACGAGCAGTACTTC. This rearrangement joins TRBV6-6 to TRBJ2-7; D may be TRBD2 (6 bases). CDR3 length: 13 amino acids. Germline values: CDR1 MNHNY, CDR2 SVGAGI (reference sequence). Trimming stripped 6 bases from V and 5 bases from J, with 14 bases between.